Shown below are 25 T cell receptor beta chains from a single sample sequenced in a study of T cells in localized non-small cell lung cancer (dated by TCRdb to 2020 to 2022). Libraries were made using the immunoSEQ multiplex PCR assay. TCRdb's version of the immuneACCESS table is confined to in-frame rearrangements and falls short of the full clone set. An unresolved V gene accounts for under half of the shortfall where checked; the remainder is of unknown origin. The sample table records around 40,000 clones; roughly nine tenths of these occur just once. About 7% of the sample rests with the top ten. The material sequenced was peripheral blood, taken before any cancer treatment. The receptors here all came from a woman aged 18 to 55 with stage III lung adenocarcinoma.

The chain is built from TRBV4-2 and TRBJ2-6, with 7 bases that match TRBD1. Losses at the gene ends were 1 base for V and 0 bases for J; bases not matched to a gene: 12. Germline loops: CDR1 LGHNA, CDR2 YNFKEQ. This CDR3 is built from 20 residues. CDR3: CASSQGGQALFSSGANVLTF. CDR3 DNA sequence: TGTGCCAGCAGCCAAGGCGGACAGGCCCTTTTCAGCTCTGGGGCCAACGTCCTGACTTTC.

The genes are TRBV5-1 and TRBJ2-7; 8 nucleotides agree with TRBD2. The DNA end is more similar to TRBJ2-5, so the J call may be wrong. Per germline, CDR1 SGHRS and CDR2 YFSETQ. This CDR3 is built from 14 residues. The CDR3 DNA reads as TGCGCCAGCAGCTTGGCGGGGGGGCAAGAGACCCAGTACTTC. Its protein is CASSLAGGQETQYF.

The chain recombines TRBV7-2 with TRBJ2-3; D gene ambiguous. Germline CDR1 SGHTA, CDR2 FQGNSA. Trimming stripped 3 bases from V and 5 bases from J, with 6 bases between. This CDR3 has 12 amino acids. CDR3 sequence reads: CASSFKGDTQYF. The CDR3 coding sequence is TGTGCCAGCAGCTTCAAGGGAGATACGCAGTATTTT.

CDR3 residues: CASSVYDEQFF. The CDR3, as DNA: TGTGCCAGCAGTGTGTACGATGAGCAGTTCTTC. This chain connects TRBV6-1 to TRBJ2-1; no definite D call. The CDR3 contains 11 residues. The V end was cut by 4 bases, the J end by 8 bases, with 6 bases between. Germline V gives CDR1 MNHNS, CDR2 SASEGT.

The gene calls are TRBV7-8 and TRBJ1-2; 8 bases line up with TRBD1. Trimming took 5 bases from V and 5 from J; bases not matched to a gene: 7. CDR1 and CDR2 from the germline V gene are SGHVS and FQNEAQ. The CDR3 is 14 residues long. CDR3 residues: CASSAGTGSYGYTF. In DNA, the CDR3 is TGTGCCAGCAGCGCCGGGACAGGCTCTTATGGCTACACCTTC.

The rearrangement joins TRBV4-1 to TRBJ1-3, with 9 bases matching TRBD1. V lost 8 bases, J lost 1 base, and 15 bases stayed unmatched. Per the germline V gene, CDR1 is MGHRA and CDR2 is YSYEKL. The CDR3 extends over 18 amino acids. The DNA of the CDR3 is TGCGCCAGCCAGGTAACAACTTCCGGGACAGGGTCTGGAAACACCATATATTTT. Protein sequence: CASQVTTSGTGSGNTIYF.

This clone was detected only a few times. The chain uses TRBV2 and TRBJ1-6, with D perhaps TRBD1 (6 bases). V lost 7 bases to trimming and J lost 7 bases, with 11 bases between them. Per germline, CDR1 SNHLY and CDR2 FYNNEI. The CDR3 sequence is 13 residues long. The DNA for the CDR3 is TGTGCCAGCAAGGGTCAGGGGAATTCACCCCTCCACTTT. This codes for CASKGQGNSPLHF.

The chain combines TRBV6-1 with TRBJ2-2; the D is unclear. The CDR3 totals 13 residues. Germline values: CDR1 MNHNS, CDR2 SASEGT. V was trimmed by 10 bases and J by 6 bases, leaving 15 bases between them. CDR3 DNA: TGTGCCACAGCAAGGGTGGGCGCCGGGGAGCTGTTTTTT. It encodes CATARVGAGELFF.

This chain joins TRBV7-8 and TRBJ1-5; 12 bases line up with TRBD1. Germline lookup yields CDR1 SGHVS and CDR2 FQNEAQ. The junction had 10 bases not matched to a gene; V was cut back by 5 bases and J by 2 bases. CDR3 length: 18 residues. Written as DNA, the CDR3 is TGTGCCAGCAGCCCAACCGGGACAGGGGGCCTCGGCAATCAGCCCCAGCATTTT. Translated, it gives CASSPTGTGGLGNQPQHF.

This clone was picked up a small number of times. This chain connects TRBV5-1 to TRBJ1-4; 8 nucleotides agree with TRBD1. The length of the CDR3 is 15 residues. CDR1 and CDR2 (germline): SGHRS, YFSETQ. V lost 1 base to trimming and J lost 4 bases; unmatched junction nucleotides: 3. CDR3 sequence: CASSLQGQVNEKLFF. CDR3 sequence (DNA): TGCGCCAGCAGCTTGCAGGGACAGGTTAATGAAAAACTGTTTTTT.

The gene calls are TRBV7-2 and TRBJ2-1; tentatively, D is TRBD2 (7 bases). The CDR3 runs 13 residues. Trimming pared 3 bases from V and 8 bases from J, leaving 11 bases between. Germline V CDR1 and CDR2: SGHTA, FQGNSA. CDR3 coding DNA: TGTGCCAGCAGCTTCCCGGGGGGCCATGAGCAGTTCTTC. Its translation is CASSFPGGHEQFF.

The V gene is TRBV25-1, the J gene TRBJ1-5, with TRBD1 identical over 9 bases. The CDR3 is 17 amino acids. V lost 3 bases, J lost 11 bases, and 17 bases stayed unmatched. Germline loops: CDR1 MGHDK, CDR2 SYGVNS. The CDR3, as DNA: TGTGCCAGCAGTGATTTACTAACAGGGGGCGAGCAATCAGCCCAGCATTTT. It specifies CASSDLLTGGEQSAQHF.

The chain links TRBV6-6 to TRBJ1-4; D may be TRBD1 (5 bases). Germline V gene sequence: CDR1 MNHNY, CDR2 SVGAGI (reference sequence). With 6 bases removed from V and 4 bases from J, the gap between germline ends came to 15 bases. This CDR3 has 15 amino acids. The DNA for the CDR3 is TGTGCCAGCAGACCACAAGGGGCGGGTAATGAAAAACTGTTTTTT. Translating it yields CASRPQGAGNEKLFF.

J is TRBJ1-4 and V is TRBV2, with 10 nucleotides matching TRBD1. The CDR3 covers 14 residues. The V segment lost 11 bases and the J segment 6 bases; nucleotides outside the gene matches: 9. Germline-derived CDR1 and CDR2 are SNHLY and FYNNEI. Here the CDR3 reads CAGRSGTGDEKLFF. The CDR3 region has the DNA TGTGCCGGAAGATCCGGGACAGGGGATGAAAAACTGTTTTTT.

The chain carries TRBV11-2 and TRBJ2-5; perhaps D is TRBD1 or TRBD2 (5 bases each). Trimming shortened V by 3 bases and J by 4 bases, and 9 bases separated the two germline ends. The CDR3 sequence is 13 residues long. Germline V gene sequence: CDR1 SGHAT, CDR2 FQNNGV. The CDR3 sequence is CASSFNGGETQYF. In DNA, the CDR3 is TGTGCCAGCAGCTTTAATGGGGGAGAGACCCAGTACTTC. The full variable domain, rest sourced from reference TRBV11-2 and TRBJ2-5, is EAGVAQSPRYKIIEKRQSVAFWCNPISGHATLYWYQQILGQGPKLLIQFQNNGVVDDSQLPKDRFSAERLKGVDSTLKIQPAKLEDSAVYLCASSFNGGETQYFGPGTRLLVL.

This chain uses TRBV7-2 with TRBJ2-5; tentatively, D is TRBD2 (5 bases). CDR1 and CDR2 (germline): SGHTA, FQGNSA. The V end lost 0 bases, the J end lost 1 base, and 12 bases lay between the germline ends. This CDR3 comprises 16 residues. The CDR3 region has the DNA TGTGCCAGCAGCTTAGCTGGTAGCGCTCCCCAAGAGACCCAGTACTTC. Protein product: CASSLAGSAPQETQYF.

Within the sample, this clone is medium-sized. CDR3: CASSRQGSYNEQFF. CDR3 nucleotide sequence: TGTGCCAGCAGTCGACAGGGGTCCTACAATGAGCAGTTCTTC. The chain carries TRBV6-6 and TRBJ2-1; 8 bases fit TRBD1. The CDR3 is 14 amino acids. Trimming removed 5 bases from V and 1 base from J; junction bases left unmatched: 1. Germline CDR1 MNHNY, CDR2 SVGAGI (reference sequence).

This chain connects TRBV6-6 to TRBJ2-4; D gene ambiguous. The V and J ends lost 2 bases and 3 bases respectively, with 2 bases between them. CDR1 MNHNY and CDR2 SVGAGI come from the germline V gene (reference sequence). This CDR3 has 12 amino acids. CDR3 sequence: CASSYVKNIQYF. CDR3 sequence (DNA): TGTGCCAGCAGTTACGTCAAAAACATTCAGTACTTC.

The chain uses TRBV29-1 and TRBJ1-1; D is ambiguous. This CDR3 contains 11 residues. Germline V CDR1 and CDR2: SQVTM, ANQGSEA. V shed 4 bases and J shed 4 bases, with 7 bases lying between them. Here the CDR3 DNA reads TGCAGCGTTGTGGGAGGCACTGAAGCTTTCTTT. Translating it yields CSVVGGTEAFF. The variable domain in full, completed from reference TRBV29-1 and TRBJ1-1, reads SAVISQKPSRDICQRGTSLTIQCQVDSQVTMMFWYRQQPGQSLTLIATANQGSEATYESGFVIDKFPISRPNLTFSTLTVSNMSPEDSSIYLCSVVGGTEAFFGQGTRLTVV.

The chain combines TRBV7-9 with TRBJ2-1, with 12 bases aligning to TRBD2. The germline CDR1 and CDR2 sequences are SEHNR and FQNEAQ (reference sequence). The CDR3 contains 15 residues. After removal of 5 bases from V and 4 bases from J, the junction contained 3 bases not matched to a gene. The CDR3 protein is CASSPTSGGYNEQFF. The CDR3 DNA reads TGTGCCAGCAGCCCTACTAGCGGGGGGTACAATGAGCAGTTCTTC. The full variable domain, in which reference TRBV7-9 and TRBJ2-1 provide the parts outside the CDR3, is DTGVSQNPRHKITKRGQNVTFRCDPISEHNRLYWYRQTLGQGPEFLTYFQNEAQLEKSRLLSDRFSAERPKGSFSTLEIQRTEQGDSAMYLCASSPTSGGYNEQFFGPGTRLTVL.

The rearrangement uses TRBV6-5 and TRBJ2-1, with D perhaps TRBD1 (6 bases). CDR1 MNHEY and CDR2 SVGAGI come from the germline V gene. The V end lost 6 bases, the J end lost 7 bases, and 13 bases lay between the germline ends. The CDR3 loop spans 13 amino acids. The CDR3 here is CASRRTGLNEQFF. CDR3 nucleotide sequence: TGTGCCAGCAGACGTACAGGGTTAAATGAGCAGTTCTTC.

The chain joins TRBV6-1 to TRBJ2-3; possibly TRBD2 for D (6 bases). V was cut by 6 bases and J by 0 bases, with 10 bases left in between. The CDR3 runs to 14 residues. The germline V gene has CDR1 MNHNS and CDR2 SASEGT. The CDR3 here is CASRVGRSTDTQYF. The DNA for the CDR3 is TGTGCCAGCAGGGTTGGGAGGAGCACAGATACGCAGTATTTT.

The chain carries TRBV6-6 and TRBJ1-5; unclear D gene. The germline V and J ends were trimmed by 8 bases and 0 bases, with 8 bases remaining between them. Germline V lookup: CDR1 MNHNY, CDR2 SVGAGI (reference sequence). This CDR3 has 13 amino acids. The CDR3 spells CASSPYSNQPQHF. CDR3 coding DNA: TGTGCCAGCTCCCCCTATAGCAATCAGCCCCAGCATTTT.

The chain has TRBV5-1 and TRBJ1-5; 9 nucleotides align to TRBD1. V shed 0 bases, J shed 1 base, and the junction held 2 bases outside the gene matches. CDR1 is SGHRS, CDR2 YFSETQ, per germline. The CDR3 has 16 amino acids. CDR3 protein: CASSLGDRVSNQPQHF. CDR3 sequence (DNA): TGCGCCAGCAGCTTGGGGGACAGGGTAAGCAATCAGCCCCAGCATTTT.

This chain uses TRBV6-5 with TRBJ1-2, with TRBD1 matching over 11 bases. Germline V lookup: CDR1 MNHEY, CDR2 SVGAGI. CDR3 length: 16 amino acids. Trimming removed 4 bases from V and 2 bases from J; junction bases left unmatched: 6. In nucleotides, the CDR3 is TGTGCCAGCAGTTTGTTGGGACAGGGGGAGAACTATGGCTACACCTTC. It translates to CASSLLGQGENYGYTF.